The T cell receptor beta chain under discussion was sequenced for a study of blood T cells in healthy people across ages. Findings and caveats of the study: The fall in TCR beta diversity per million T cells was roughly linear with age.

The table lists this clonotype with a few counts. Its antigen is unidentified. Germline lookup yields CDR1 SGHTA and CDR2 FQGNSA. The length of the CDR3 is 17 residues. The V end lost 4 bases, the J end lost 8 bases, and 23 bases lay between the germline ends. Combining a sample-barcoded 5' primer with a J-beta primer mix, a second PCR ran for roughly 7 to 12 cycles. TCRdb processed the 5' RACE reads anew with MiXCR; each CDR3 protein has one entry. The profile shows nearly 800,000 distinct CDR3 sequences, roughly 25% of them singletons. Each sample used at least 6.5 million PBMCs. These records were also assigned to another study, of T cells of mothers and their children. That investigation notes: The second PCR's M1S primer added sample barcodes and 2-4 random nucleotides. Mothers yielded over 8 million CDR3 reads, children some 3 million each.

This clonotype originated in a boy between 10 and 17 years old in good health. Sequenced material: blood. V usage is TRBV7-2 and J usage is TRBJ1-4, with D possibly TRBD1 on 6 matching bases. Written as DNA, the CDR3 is TGTGCCAGCAGCTCCGGCGTAACAGGGAAGGTTGGAGAAAAACTGTTTTTT. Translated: CASSSGVTGKVGEKLFF. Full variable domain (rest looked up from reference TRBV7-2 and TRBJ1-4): GAGVSQSPSNKVTEKGKDVELRCDPISGHTALYWYRQSLGQGLEFLIYFQGNSAPDKSGLPSDRFSAERTGGSVSTLTIQRTQQEDSAVYLCASSSGVTGKVGEKLFFGSGTQLSVL.